These 15 T cell receptor beta chains originate from one sample sequenced in a study of patients and donors after allogeneic stem cell transplantation. TCRdb passed the RT-PCR reads through MiXCR, listing each CDR3 protein once. The sample consists of approximately 200,000 distinct CDR3 sequences, roughly 14% of them appearing once. The sample comprised blood, either unsorted or a sorted T cell fraction (not recorded which). The source of these receptors is a human donor who was either an allogeneic HSCT recipient or a stem cell or donor lymphocyte infusion donor (not recorded which). It is not recorded whose cells these are; they may come from a transplant donor.

This clonotype showed up just a few times. This chain uses TRBV15 with TRBJ1-4; the match to TRBD1 covers 7 bases. This CDR3 is built from 16 residues. The trim removed 1 base at V and 8 bases at J, leaving 10 bases unmatched. The germline V gene encodes CDR1 LNHNV and CDR2 YYDKDF (reference sequence). CDR3 amino acids: CATSRGNRGRGEKLFF. The CDR3 DNA follows: TGTGCCACCAGCAGAGGGAACAGGGGAAGGGGAGAAAAACTGTTTTTT. The full variable domain, completed using reference TRBV15 and TRBJ1-4, is DAMVIQNPRYQVTQFGKPVTLSCSQTLNHNVMYWYQQKSSQAPKLLFHYYDKDFNNEADTPDNFQSRRPNTSFCFLDIRSPGLGDTAMYLCATSRGNRGRGEKLFFGSGTQLSVL.

The rearrangement uses TRBV6-5 and TRBJ2-7, with TRBD1 matching 7 bases. Per the germline V gene, CDR1 is MNHEY and CDR2 is SVGAGI. The CDR3 consists of 15 residues. Unmatched junction bases numbered 4, after V lost 0 bases and J lost 2 bases. CDR3 in amino acids: CASSYSTGQTYEQYF. The CDR3 coding sequence is TGTGCCAGCAGTTACTCGACGGGACAGACCTACGAGCAGTACTTC.

This clonotype has only a few counts. J is TRBJ1-2 and V is TRBV20-1, with no clear D. Germline values: CDR1 DFQATT, CDR2 SNEGSKA (reference sequence). This CDR3 spans 12 amino acids. V gave up 6 bases and J gave up 1 base, with 9 bases separating them. The CDR3 region is CSAKVDNYGYTF. Written as DNA, the CDR3 is TGCAGTGCAAAGGTCGATAACTATGGCTACACCTTC.

The sample holds many counts of this clonotype. The chain employs TRBV5-1 and TRBJ1-2, with 10 nucleotides matching TRBD1. The V gene end was trimmed by 0 bases and the J gene end by 4 bases; junction bases not matched to a gene: 3. The CDR3 length is 15 residues. Germline loops: CDR1 SGHRS, CDR2 YFSETQ. The CDR3 nucleotides are TGCGCCAGCAGCTTGGCGGGACAGGGGCCCTATGGCTACACCTTC. Translated, it gives CASSLAGQGPYGYTF.

This clonotype has just a few counts. The rearrangement uses TRBV6-2 or TRBV6-3 and TRBJ1-6; D unresolved. Germline V lookup: CDR1 MNHEY, CDR2 SVGEGT. The V end lost 0 bases, the J end lost 7 bases, and 4 bases lay between the germline ends. There are 13 residues in the CDR3. CDR3 DNA: TGTGCCAGCAGTTACTCTTCAAATTCACCCCTCCACTTT. It yields the protein CASSYSSNSPLHF.

The chain employs TRBV20-1 and TRBJ2-7, with D perhaps TRBD1 (6 bases). The CDR3 consists of 12 residues. Germline values: CDR1 DFQATT, CDR2 SNEGSKA (reference sequence). The ends were cut back, 3 bases at V and 0 bases at J, with 6 bases in the middle. The DNA of the CDR3 is TGCAGTGCTAGCAGGGGCTCCTACGAGCAGTACTTC. Its translation is CSASRGSYEQYF.

In this sample, this clonotype turned up many times. The J gene is TRBJ2-5, the V gene TRBV29-1; 11 nucleotides agree with TRBD2. CDR1 is SQVTM and CDR2 is ANQGSEA in the germline V gene. The CDR3 has 17 amino acids. J was trimmed by 0 bases and V by 3 bases; bases with no gene match: 9. The CDR3 nucleotides are TGCAGCGTTGATGGGACTAGCGGTAGGGAGTACCAAGAGACCCAGTACTTC. Residues: CSVDGTSGREYQETQYF.

The CDR3 DNA sequence: TGTGCCAGCAGTTTATTGAAGGGGACTAGCGGGATCTACAATGAGCAGTTCTTC. This encodes CASSLLKGTSGIYNEQFF. V and J are TRBV27 and TRBJ2-1; 13 nucleotides align to TRBD2. Per germline, CDR1 MNHEY and CDR2 SMNVEV (reference sequence). The CDR3 sequence is 18 residues long. V dropped 1 base and J dropped 3; count of bases not matched to a gene: 6.

This clonotype was seen repeatedly, ten times or more. V and J are TRBV6-2 or TRBV6-3 and TRBJ2-3; 9 bases agree with TRBD2. Germline assignment: CDR1 MNHEY and CDR2 SVGEGT. The V and J ends lost 0 bases and 6 bases, in that order; junction bases with no gene match: 13. The CDR3 has 18 amino acids. The CDR3 reads CASSYSNPAGGPGDTQYF. The CDR3 nucleotides read TGTGCCAGCAGTTACTCGAACCCCGCGGGGGGGCCTGGGGATACGCAGTATTTT.

Many counts were recorded for this clonotype. The chain carries TRBV18 and TRBJ2-3; no definite D call. Germline V lookup: CDR1 KGHSH, CDR2 LQKENI. V lost 6 bases and J 4 bases, leaving 2 bases between the germline ends. The CDR3 runs 10 residues. In nucleotides, the CDR3 is TGTGCCAGCTCTCCAGATACGCAGTATTTT. It is translated as CASSPDTQYF.

The rearrangement uses TRBV2 and TRBJ2-5; D is tentatively TRBD1 or TRBD2 (5 bases each). Germline CDR1 and CDR2: SNHLY and FYNNEI. The germline V and J ends were trimmed by 3 bases and 2 bases, with 13 bases remaining between them. There are 15 residues in the CDR3. CDR3 protein: CASSEGYGAQETQYF. The CDR3 DNA is TGTGCCAGCAGTGAGGGCTACGGGGCTCAAGAGACCCAGTACTTC. The full variable domain, in which reference TRBV2 and TRBJ2-5 provide the parts outside the CDR3, is EPEVTQTPSHQVTQMGQEVILRCVPISNHLYFYWYRQILGQKVEFLVSFYNNEISEKSEIFDDQFSVERPDGSNFTLKIRSTKLEDSAMYFCASSEGYGAQETQYFGPGTRLLVL.

The chain combines TRBV6-2 or TRBV6-3 with TRBJ1-5; 8 bases align to TRBD1. Germline loops: CDR1 MNHEY, CDR2 SVGEGT. V trimming: 6 bases; J trimming: 6 bases; junction bases outside the gene matches: 7. This CDR3 has 14 residues. Written as DNA, the CDR3 is TGTGCCAGCAGCAGGACAGGGTATGGTCAGCCCCAGCATTTT. Amino acids: CASSRTGYGQPQHF.

V usage is TRBV20-1 and J usage is TRBJ2-1, with D perhaps TRBD2 (5 bases). Deletions cut 7 bases from V and 7 bases from J, with 14 bases between. The CDR3 sequence is 12 residues long. Germline V gene lookup returns CDR1 DFQATT and CDR2 SNEGSKA (reference sequence). Written as DNA, the CDR3 is TGCAGTGTGGACTCTCCTGTAAATGAGCAGTTCTTC. This gives the protein CSVDSPVNEQFF.

This clonotype has ten or more counts. The V gene is TRBV28, the J gene TRBJ2-5; D is possibly TRBD1 (6 bases). The length of the CDR3 is 16 residues. Between the trimmed V and J ends, which lost 2 bases and 2 bases, there was a span of 15 bases. CDR1 and CDR2 from the germline V gene are MDHEN and SYDVKM. Here the CDR3 reads CASSLRHWTEQETQYF. The DNA for the CDR3 is TGTGCCAGCAGTTTAAGGCATTGGACAGAACAAGAGACCCAGTACTTC.

This clonotype has only a few counts. The chain joins TRBV29-1 to TRBJ1-2; D is undetermined. The CDR3 sequence is 12 residues long. Germline V gene lookup returns CDR1 SQVTM and CDR2 ANQGSEA. V was pared by 4 bases and J by 7 bases, with 13 bases between. CDR3 loop: CSVGADIRGYTF. Written as DNA, the CDR3 is TGCAGCGTTGGGGCAGACATTCGTGGCTACACCTTC. Using reference TRBV29-1 and TRBJ1-2 for the parts outside the CDR3, the full variable domain is SAVISQKPSRDICQRGTSLTIQCQVDSQVTMMFWYRQQPGQSLTLIATANQGSEATYESGFVIDKFPISRPNLTFSTLTVSNMSPEDSSIYLCSVGADIRGYTFGSGTRLTVV.